The entry below gives a single T cell receptor beta chain sequence along with its context. The target antigen is unknown. The record originates from a study of circulating and synovial CD4+ cells in juvenile arthritis. Study observations and caveats: These blood cells shared more CDR3 sequences with synovium than bulk blood. Some such blood samples were as oligoclonal as synovium.

Assay used: immunoSEQ multiplex PCR; TCRdb lists only in-frame clones, some missing. The data show over 30,000 clones, with approximately 94% seen just once and 0.7% held by the top ten. The length of the CDR3 is 15 residues. The V end lost 4 bases, the J end lost 1 base, and 11 bases lay between the germline ends. Germline V CDR1 and CDR2: MNHNS, SASEGT. The receptor was derived from a human donor with juvenile idiopathic arthritis. Sequencing was carried out using CD4+ T cells from blood. V is TRBV6-1 and J is TRBJ2-4, with D possibly matching TRBD1 (6 bases). The CDR3 spells CASSGDRRAKNIQYF. The CDR3 bases are TGTGCCAGCAGTGGCGACAGGCGGGCCAAAAACATTCAGTACTTC.